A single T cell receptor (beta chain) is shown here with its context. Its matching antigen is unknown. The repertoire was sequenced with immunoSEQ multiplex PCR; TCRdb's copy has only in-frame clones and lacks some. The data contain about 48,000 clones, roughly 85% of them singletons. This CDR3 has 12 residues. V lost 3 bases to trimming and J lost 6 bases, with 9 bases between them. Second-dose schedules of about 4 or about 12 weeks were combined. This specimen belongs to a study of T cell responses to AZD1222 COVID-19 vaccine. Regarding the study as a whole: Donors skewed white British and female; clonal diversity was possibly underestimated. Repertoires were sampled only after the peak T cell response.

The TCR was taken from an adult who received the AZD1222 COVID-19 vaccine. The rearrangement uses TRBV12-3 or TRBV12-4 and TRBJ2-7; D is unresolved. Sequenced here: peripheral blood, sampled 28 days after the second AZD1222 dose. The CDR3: CASSFRKPEQYF. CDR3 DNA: TGTGCCAGCAGTTTTCGGAAGCCCGAGCAGTACTTC.